This TCR beta chain was captured in a study of CXCR3-negative and CXCR3-positive naive CD8 T cells. As for this clonotype: The antigen is not known.

The CDR3 spans 15 residues. The germline gives CDR1 MDHEN, CDR2 SYDVKM. Notes on the study in general: Naive cells, whether CXCR3-negative or CXCR3-positive, had similar TRBV-TRBJ usage, while memory cells differed. Partially decreased CXCR3 expression was recorded after cryopreservation, and fresh PBMCs were used in most assays. Hydrophobicity of TRB CDR3s was greater in CXCR3-positive naive cells than in CXCR3-negative naive cells. Each naive subset displayed comparably high diversity, whereas memory CD8+ cells displayed much lower diversity.

UMI labels and 5' RACE were used to prepare the TRB cDNA libraries. TCRdb re-analyzed the 5' RACE reads; it lists each CDR3 protein once, without DNA. The sample table includes about 150,000 distinct CDR3 sequences. The chain carries TRBV28 and TRBJ2-7; TCRdb lists TRBD2, though no DNA is available to test this call. Sequencing was carried out using naive CXCR3+ CD8+ T cells from blood. Subset in this sample: CD45RO-CCR7+CD27+CD95- naive CD8+ T cells expressing CXCR3 (TNR3+). The source is a human donor in good health. Some clones in this sample may be carry-over from other donors' samples. CDR3 residues: CASSLEVGNTYEQYF. The whole variable domain, remainder taken from reference TRBV28 and TRBJ2-7, is DVKVTQSSRYLVKRTGEKVFLECVQDMDHENMFWYRQDPGLGLRLIYFSYDVKMKEKGDIPEGYSVSREKKERFSLILESASTNQTSMYLCASSLEVGNTYEQYFGPGTRLTVT.